The present T cell receptor (beta chain) was sequenced within a study of shared clonotypes between healthy human individuals. CDR3 length equals 12 residues. Looked up from germline, CDR1 is MNHEY and CDR2 is SMNVEV (reference sequence). V was cut by 5 bases and J by 6 bases, with 11 bases left in between. This clone was observed once. The assay was immunoSEQ multiplex PCR, and TCRdb's table has in-frame clones only and misses some. The sample lists some 2.4 million clones, 93% occurring once. Sequenced material: naive CD4+ T cells from PBMCs. Indicated subset: CD45RA+ positively selected. J is TRBJ2-7 and V is TRBV27, with D possibly being TRBD2 (5 bases). This TCR was recovered from a man aged 18 to 29 in good health. Some clones in this sample may be carry-over from other donors' samples. The CDR3 protein is CASSAVGAEQYF. The CDR3 nucleotides read TGTGCCAGCAGTGCCGTGGGAGCCGAGCAGTACTTC.